This is a list of T cell receptor beta chains from one sample in a study of blood T cells in healthy people across ages. In TCRdb, the 5' RACE reads were re-called with MiXCR into one record per CDR3 protein. The sample holds over 1.5 million distinct CDR3 sequences, just under 50% seen once. The sequenced sample was blood. The origin of the receptors is a woman in her thirties or forties in good health. CDR3s include the opening cysteine and the closing phenylalanine or tryptophan. The D gene is left open where the match is weak. Not every row has a clone size; where given, it reads once, few, many or a size class.

j_gene | len | v_gene | d_gene | abundance | CDR3nt | CDR3aa
TRBJ2-2 | 15 | TRBV6-5 | TRBD2 | once | TGTGCCAGCACCCTAGCGGGGGGGCCTTCCGGGGAGCTGTTTTTT | CASTLAGGPSGELFF
TRBJ2-6 | 15 | TRBV5-1 | NA | NA | TGCGCCAGCAGACCAGGGGACTCTGGGGCCAACGTCCTGACTTTC | CASRPGDSGANVLTF
TRBJ1-2 | 15 | TRBV7-2 | TRBD1 | NA | TGTGCCAGCAGCCGAGGGACAGGGGAGCGCTATGGCTACACCTTC | CASSRGTGERYGYTF
TRBJ2-5 | 18 | TRBV25-1 | NA | NA | TGTGCCAGCAGTGAATACTTCCCGGGGGGCCGCTTAGGAGAGACCCAGTACTTC | CASSEYFPGGRLGETQYF
TRBJ1-1 | 12 | TRBV20-1 | NA | NA | TGCAGTGCTAGTGGACTGAACGCTGAAGCTTTCTTT | CSASGLNAEAFF
TRBJ2-7 | 15 | TRBV24-1 | TRBD1 | NA | TGTGCCACCAGTGATTTCTCGACAGGGGGCAACGAGCAGTACTTC | CATSDFSTGGNEQYF
TRBJ2-5 | 12 | TRBV4-2 | NA | NA | TGTGCCAGCAGCCAAGATACGGCGACCCAGTACTTC | CASSQDTATQYF
TRBJ1-4 | 15 | TRBV4-1 | TRBD1 | NA | TGCGCCAGCAGCCAAGATGGGGCAGGGGGCAAAAAACTGTTTTTT | CASSQDGAGGKKLFF
TRBJ2-4 | 22 | TRBV11-1 | NA | NA | TGTGCCAGCAGCCCCATCGAATGGCGTGGGGGCCCAGATCGCCTAGCCAAAAACATTCAGTACTTC | CASSPIEWRGGPDRLAKNIQYF
TRBJ2-1 | 13 | TRBV20-1 | TRBD1 | few | TGCAGTGGAAGGGGGCCGGGGAACAATGAGCAGTTCTTC | CSGRGPGNNEQFF
TRBJ2-4 | 13 | TRBV2 | NA | few | TGTGCCAGCAGTGCTGGACAGACTCTGAGGCAGTACTTC | CASSAGQTLRQYF
TRBJ2-5 | 14 | TRBV12-3/TRBV12-4 | TRBD1 | NA | TGTGCCAGCAGGATGACAGGGGGCAGGGAGACCCAGTACTTC | CASRMTGGRETQYF
TRBJ2-4 | 15 | TRBV7-2 | NA | NA | TGTGCCAGCAGCTCCCGACAGGATATTTACAATGAGCAGTACTTC | CASSSRQDIYNEQYF
TRBJ2-7 | 15 | TRBV6-1 | NA | NA | TGTGCCAGCAGCAGGACGGATCAGGGGCCCTACGAGCAGTACTTC | CASSRTDQGPYEQYF
TRBJ2-5 | 15 | TRBV11-2 | NA | NA | TGTGCCAGCAGTCAAACCGTCGCTAACCAAGAGACCCAGTACTTC | CASSQTVANQETQYF
TRBJ1-5 | 15 | TRBV28 | NA | NA | TGTGCCACCATCAGGACAGCTAATAGCAATCAGCCCCAGCATTTT | CATIRTANSNQPQHF
TRBJ2-7 | 12 | TRBV20-1 | TRBD1 | NA | TGCAGCGCGAGGGACAGGGTCTTCGAGCAGTACTTC | CSARDRVFEQYF
TRBJ2-5 | 16 | TRBV3-1 | NA | few | TGTGCCAGCAGCCAATTACCGGGACACCTCCAAGAGACCCAGTACTTC | CASSQLPGHLQETQYF
TRBJ2-3 | 15 | TRBV7-2 | NA | NA | TGTGCCAGCAGCTTAGCGGAGTTCAGCACAGATACGCGGTATTTT | CASSLAEFSTDTRYF
TRBJ2-7 | 17 | TRBV28 | TRBD1 | NA | TGTGCCAGCAGTTTTCAGATCGGGACAGGGGGTAACTACGAGCAGTACTTC | CASSFQIGTGGNYEQYF
TRBJ2-3 | 16 | TRBV12-3/TRBV12-4 | TRBD2 | many | TGTGCCAGCAGTCCAGCGGGGGGAGAAGGCACAGATACGCAGTATTTT | CASSPAGGEGTDTQYF
TRBJ2-3 | 15 | TRBV9 | NA | NA | TGTGCCAGCAGCGCTGGGACTGCCTTTGTTGATACGCAGTATTTT | CASSAGTAFVDTQYF
TRBJ2-7 | 11 | TRBV6-5 | NA | NA | TGTGCCAGCTTGGAGGGGGACGAGCAGTACTTC | CASLEGDEQYF
TRBJ2-1 | 17 | TRBV11-1 | NA | NA | TGTGCCAGCAGGCACTGGTCGGGGGCTCTTGGTGGGGATGAGCAGTTCTTC | CASRHWSGALGGDEQFF
TRBJ2-5 | 13 | TRBV7-2 | TRBD2 | NA | TGTGCCAGCACCCCTCGGGGGGAAGAGACCCAGTACTTC | CASTPRGEETQYF
TRBJ1-1 | 16 | TRBV28 | NA | NA | TGTGCCAGCAGTTTATCAGGGCAGGGTAGTTTCACTGAAGCTTTCTTT | CASSLSGQGSFTEAFF
TRBJ1-5 | 16 | TRBV20-1 | TRBD1 | NA | TGCAGTGCTAGAGATCAGGGGGCATATAGCAATCAGCCCCAGCATTTT | CSARDQGAYSNQPQHF
TRBJ1-2 | 14 | TRBV29-1 | NA | NA | TGCAGCGTCGAGCCAGGGTTTCAAGGGTATGGCTACACCTTC | CSVEPGFQGYGYTF
TRBJ2-5 | 11 | TRBV7-2 | NA | NA | TGTACCAGCAGATCTGAAGAGACCCAGTACTTC | CTSRSEETQYF
TRBJ2-3 | 11 | TRBV29-1 | NA | NA | TGCAGCGGTTTGAGTAGAGATACGCAGTATTTT | CSGLSRDTQYF
TRBJ2-1 | 14 | TRBV5-1 | TRBD2 | many | TGTGCCAGCAGCACTAGCGGGGGTTACAATGAGCAGTTCTTC | CASSTSGGYNEQFF
TRBJ2-3 | 14 | TRBV6-2/TRBV6-3 | NA | NA | TGTGCCAGCAGTTACTCTACAGACTCCGTTACGCAGTATTTT | CASSYSTDSVTQYF
TRBJ2-5 | 12 | TRBV20-1 | NA | NA | TGCAGTGCGAACGCCCCACCGGGGACCCAGTACTTC | CSANAPPGTQYF
TRBJ1-1 | 13 | TRBV6-5 | NA | NA | TGTGCCACCAGAAAGACGGTCAACACTGAAGCTTTCTTT | CATRKTVNTEAFF
TRBJ1-5 | 15 | TRBV7-2 | TRBD1 | NA | TGTGCCAGCAGCTCAGGGGGGACACTCAATCAGCCCCAGCATTTT | CASSSGGTLNQPQHF
TRBJ2-7 | 13 | TRBV7-2 | NA | few | TGTGCCAGCAGCTTAGAGGTCTTCTACGAGCAGTACTTC | CASSLEVFYEQYF
TRBJ1-1 | 15 | TRBV10-3 | NA | NA | TGTGCCATCAGTGACTCTACACGGGGCCCCCCGCTGGCTTTCTTT | CAISDSTRGPPLAFF
TRBJ2-5 | 15 | TRBV11-1 | TRBD1 | NA | TGTGCCAGCAGCTCCTCTCAGGGGGCCGGGAAGACCCAGTACTTC | CASSSSQGAGKTQYF
TRBJ2-7 | 14 | TRBV12-3/TRBV12-4 | NA | NA | TGTGCCAGCAGTTTAGGGACTGCCTTAGGTGAGCAGTACTTC | CASSLGTALGEQYF
TRBJ1-1 | 16 | TRBV7-2 | TRBD1 | once | TGTGCCAGTAGCCAACCGGGACAGGGGGCGCGAACTGAAGCTTTCTTT | CASSQPGQGARTEAFF
TRBJ2-7 | 16 | TRBV11-2 | NA | NA | TGTGCCAGCAGCTTAGAGGCCCAAGTACGCCTATACGAGCAGTACTTC | CASSLEAQVRLYEQYF
TRBJ1-6 | 14 | TRBV7-9 | NA | NA | TGTGCCAGCAGCTTTCCGGGGGCGAATTCACCCCTCCACTTT | CASSFPGANSPLHF
TRBJ2-7 | 12 | TRBV7-2 | NA | NA | TGTGCCAGCAGCGTCCTAGCGTCTGAGCAGTACTTC | CASSVLASEQYF
TRBJ2-6 | 17 | TRBV5-1 | NA | NA | TGCGCCAGCAGCTTGGACATATCGGGCACTGGGGCCAACGTCCTGACTTTC | CASSLDISGTGANVLTF
TRBJ2-2 | 14 | TRBV4-1 | NA | NA | TGCGCCAGCAGCCAAGGAGTGTGGACCGGGGAGCTGTTTTTT | CASSQGVWTGELFF
TRBJ2-5 | 14 | TRBV6-6 | NA | few | TGTGCCAGCGCAGAGGGGGGTCCCCAAGAGACCCAGTACTTC | CASAEGGPQETQYF
TRBJ1-2 | 15 | TRBV12-3/TRBV12-4 | NA | NA | TGTGCCAGCAGTTTCTTCGGACAGCGGGCCTATGGCTACACCTTC | CASSFFGQRAYGYTF